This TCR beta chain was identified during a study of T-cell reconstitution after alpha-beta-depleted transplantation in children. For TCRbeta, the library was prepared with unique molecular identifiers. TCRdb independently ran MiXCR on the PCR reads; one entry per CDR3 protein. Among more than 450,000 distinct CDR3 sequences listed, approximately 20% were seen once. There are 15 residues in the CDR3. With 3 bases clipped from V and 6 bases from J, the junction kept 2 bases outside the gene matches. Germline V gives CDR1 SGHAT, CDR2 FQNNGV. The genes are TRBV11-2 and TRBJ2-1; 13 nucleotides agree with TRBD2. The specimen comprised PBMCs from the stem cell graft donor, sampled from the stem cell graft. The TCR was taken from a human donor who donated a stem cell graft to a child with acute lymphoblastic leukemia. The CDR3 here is CASSFTSGRANEQFF. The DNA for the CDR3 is TGTGCCAGCAGCTTTACTAGCGGGAGGGCCAATGAGCAGTTCTTC.